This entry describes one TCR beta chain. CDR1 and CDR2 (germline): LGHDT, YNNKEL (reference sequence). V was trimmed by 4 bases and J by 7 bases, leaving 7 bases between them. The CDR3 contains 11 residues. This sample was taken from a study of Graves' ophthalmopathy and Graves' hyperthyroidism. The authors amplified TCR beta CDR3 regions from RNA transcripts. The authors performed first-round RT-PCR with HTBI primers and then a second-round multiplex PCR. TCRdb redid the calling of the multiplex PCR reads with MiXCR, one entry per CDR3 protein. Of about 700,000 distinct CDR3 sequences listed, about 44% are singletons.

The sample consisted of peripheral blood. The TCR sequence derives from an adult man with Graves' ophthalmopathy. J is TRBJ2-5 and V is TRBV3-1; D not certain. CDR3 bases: TGTGCCAGCAGCCTACTGGCGACCCAGTACTTC. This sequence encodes CASSLLATQYF.